What follows are 10 T cell receptor beta chains derived from one specimen sequenced in a study of Ad26.COV2.S vaccination and SARS-CoV-2 variants. The treatment: around 19 received Ad26.COV2.S at low or high dose, single or two shots; about 5 received placebo; per-sample allocation not given. The investigators took samples on day 63 after the first vaccine or placebo injection. The assay was immunoSEQ multiplex PCR, and TCRdb's table has in-frame clones only and misses some. The table lists roughly 320,000 clones, roughly 87% of them singletons. Sequenced here: peripheral blood, sampled in a trial of Ad26.COV2.S vaccine versus placebo. The receptors originated from a person between 18 and 65 years old who received the Ad26.COV2.S COVID-19 vaccine or a placebo.

The rearrangement uses TRBV4-2 and TRBJ1-1; D gene unclear. Between the trimmed V and J ends, which lost 0 bases and 3 bases, there was a span of 17 bases. Per the germline V gene, CDR1 is LGHNA and CDR2 is YNFKEQ. The CDR3 covers 17 residues. CDR3 amino acids: CASSQDSRRGVDTEAFF. In nucleotides, the CDR3 is TGTGCCAGCAGCCAAGACTCTCGGCGCGGGGTCGACACTGAAGCTTTCTTT.

This sequence joins TRBV19 and TRBJ2-2; 10 bases are shared with TRBD2. This CDR3 has 17 amino acids. Trimming at V came to 3 bases and at J to 4 bases, leaving 8 bases not matched to a gene. CDR1 is LNHDA and CDR2 is SQIVND in the germline V gene (reference sequence). The CDR3 reads CASSIGLAGVVTGELFF. DNA for the CDR3: TGTGCCAGTAGTATCGGGCTAGCGGGGGTCGTCACCGGGGAGCTGTTTTTT.

V and J are TRBV7-9 and TRBJ2-7, with no clear D. The CDR3 is 13 amino acids. Trimming took 4 bases from V and 12 from J, leaving 19 bases between them. Germline V gene lookup returns CDR1 SEHNR and CDR2 FQNEAQ (reference sequence). The CDR3 is CASSSDLSEVWYF. The CDR3 DNA follows: TGTGCCAGCAGCTCCGACCTATCTGAGGTTTGGTACTTC.

This clone was detected only once. This sequence joins TRBV12-5 and TRBJ1-2, with D unresolved. V was trimmed by 3 bases and J by 2 bases, leaving 4 bases between them. This CDR3 comprises 12 residues. Germline-derived CDR1 and CDR2 are LGHNT and FRNRAP. In DNA, the CDR3 is TGTGCTAGTGGTTTTCGGAACTATGGCTACACCTTC. Its protein is CASGFRNYGYTF.

In its sample, this clone was seen once. This chain links TRBV3-1 (or the pseudogene TRBV3-2) with TRBJ1-4, with D perhaps matching TRBD1 (6 bases). Trimming took 4 bases from V and 3 from J, leaving 12 bases between them. Germline CDR1 and CDR2: LGHDT and YNNKEL (reference sequence). The CDR3 length is 15 residues. CDR3 region: CASSPQTGSNEKLFF. In nucleotides, the CDR3 is TGTGCCAGCAGCCCTCAAACAGGGTCTAATGAAAAACTGTTTTTT.

V gene TRBV19 combines with J gene TRBJ1-5, with 8 nucleotides matching TRBD1. There are 14 residues in the CDR3. Trimming took 10 bases from V and 7 from J; bases not matched to a gene: 12. Germline CDR1 and CDR2: LNHDA and SQIVND (reference sequence). Here the CDR3 reads CATRTQGEWQPQHF. The CDR3 DNA reads TGTGCCACCAGGACACAGGGGGAATGGCAGCCCCAGCATTTT.

This clone came up a few times. The chain couples TRBV30 to TRBJ1-1; no clear D gene. This CDR3 is built from 13 residues. In germline, CDR1 is GTSNPN, CDR2 SVGIG (reference sequence). V was shortened by 3 bases and J by 1 base, with 9 bases between the two germline ends. The CDR3 DNA reads TGTGCCTGGAGATTCCAGTCGAACACTGAAGCTTTCTTT. Translation: CAWRFQSNTEAFF.

This CDR3 is CASSPPSAPSYEQYF. In DNA, the CDR3 is TGTGCCAGCTCACCACCTTCCGCACCGTCCTACGAGCAGTACTTC. The gene calls are TRBV18 and TRBJ2-7; D not certain. Germline V CDR1 and CDR2: KGHSH, LQKENI. V lost 0 bases and J 1 base, leaving 10 bases between the germline ends. The CDR3 covers 15 residues.

The table lists this clone with a few counts. The chain carries TRBV30 and TRBJ1-1, with 7 bases that match TRBD1. J was trimmed by 2 bases and V by 8 bases; bases with no gene match: 8. The CDR3 is made up of 13 amino acids. CDR1 and CDR2 from the germline V gene are GTSNPN and SVGIG (reference sequence). CDR3 loop: CARDNRGNTEAFF. CDR3 DNA: TGTGCCAGAGATAACAGGGGAAACACTGAAGCTTTCTTT.

This chain links TRBV6-4 with TRBJ2-1, with a weak D call TRBD1 (6 bases). In germline, CDR1 is MRHNA, CDR2 SNTAGT. Trimming left V 5 bases short and J 0 bases short, with 11 bases between. The CDR3 is 15 amino acids. The CDR3 here is CASSKTGDSYNEQFF. In nucleotides, the CDR3 is TGTGCCAGCAGTAAGACAGGAGACTCCTACAATGAGCAGTTCTTC.